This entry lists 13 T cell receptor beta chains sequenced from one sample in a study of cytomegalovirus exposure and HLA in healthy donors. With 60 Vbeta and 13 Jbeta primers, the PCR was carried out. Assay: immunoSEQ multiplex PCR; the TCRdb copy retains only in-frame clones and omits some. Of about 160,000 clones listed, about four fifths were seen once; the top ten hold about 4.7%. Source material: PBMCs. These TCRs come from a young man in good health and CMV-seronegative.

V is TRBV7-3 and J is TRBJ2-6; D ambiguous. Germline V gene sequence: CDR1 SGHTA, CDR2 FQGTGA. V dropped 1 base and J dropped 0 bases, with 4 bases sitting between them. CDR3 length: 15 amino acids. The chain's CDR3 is CASSLSSSGANVLTF. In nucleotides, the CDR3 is TGTGCCAGCAGCTTAAGTAGCTCTGGGGCCAACGTCCTGACTTTC.

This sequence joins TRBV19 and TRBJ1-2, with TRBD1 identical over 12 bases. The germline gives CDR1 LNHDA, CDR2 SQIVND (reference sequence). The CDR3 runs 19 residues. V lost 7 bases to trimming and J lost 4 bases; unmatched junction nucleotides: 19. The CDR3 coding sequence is TGTGCCAGTATGTTCAATACCGGGACAGGGGGCGCGAAGAGCTATGGCTACACCTTC. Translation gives CASMFNTGTGGAKSYGYTF.

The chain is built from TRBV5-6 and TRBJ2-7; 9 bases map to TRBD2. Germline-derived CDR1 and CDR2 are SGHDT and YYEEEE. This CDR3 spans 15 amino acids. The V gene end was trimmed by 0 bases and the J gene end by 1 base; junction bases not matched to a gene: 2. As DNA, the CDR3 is TGTGCCAGCAGCTTGGGACTAGCGGCATCCTACGAGCAGTACTTC. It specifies CASSLGLAASYEQYF.

This CDR3 is CASSTETGKGEGNQPQHF. The CDR3 DNA sequence: TGTGCCAGTAGTACGGAGACAGGTAAAGGCGAAGGTAATCAGCCCCAGCATTTT. The chain uses TRBV19 and TRBJ1-5, with D possibly TRBD1 on 6 matching bases. Trimming removed 4 bases from V and 4 bases from J, with 23 bases in between. The germline gives CDR1 LNHDA, CDR2 SQIVND (reference sequence). The CDR3 extends over 18 amino acids.

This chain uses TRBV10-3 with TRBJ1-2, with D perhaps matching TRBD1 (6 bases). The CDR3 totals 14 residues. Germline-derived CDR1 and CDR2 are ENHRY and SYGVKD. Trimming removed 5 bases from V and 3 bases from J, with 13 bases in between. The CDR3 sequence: CAISRGGQDYGYTF. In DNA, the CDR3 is TGTGCCATCAGTAGGGGGGGGCAGGACTATGGCTACACCTTC.

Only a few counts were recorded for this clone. CDR3 loop: CASSLSAREGYGYTF. In nucleotides, the CDR3 is TGCGCCAGCAGCTTGTCCGCCAGGGAGGGCTATGGCTACACCTTC. The J gene is TRBJ1-2, the V gene TRBV5-1; D might be TRBD1 (5 bases). The CDR3 has 15 residues. Per germline, CDR1 SGHRS and CDR2 YFSETQ. V lost 1 base, J lost 4 bases, and 14 bases lay in between.

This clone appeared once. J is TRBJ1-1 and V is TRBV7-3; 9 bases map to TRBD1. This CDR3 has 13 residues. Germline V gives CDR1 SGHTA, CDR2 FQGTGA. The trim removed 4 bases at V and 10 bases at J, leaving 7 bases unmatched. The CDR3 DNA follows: TGTGCCAGCAGCTCCGGACAGGGGACCCCAGCTTTCTTT. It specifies CASSSGQGTPAFF.

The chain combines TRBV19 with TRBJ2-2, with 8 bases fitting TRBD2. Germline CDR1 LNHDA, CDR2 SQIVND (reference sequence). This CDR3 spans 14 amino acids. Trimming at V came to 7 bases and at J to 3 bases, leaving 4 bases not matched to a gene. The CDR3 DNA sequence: TGTGCCAGTATGGGACTAGGGTACACCGGGGAGCTGTTTTTT. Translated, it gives CASMGLGYTGELFF. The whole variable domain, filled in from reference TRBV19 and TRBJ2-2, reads DGGITQSPKYLFRKEGQNVTLSCEQNLNHDAMYWYRQDPGQGLRLIYYSQIVNDFQKGDIAEGYSVSREKKESFPLTVTSAQKNPTAFYLCASMGLGYTGELFFGEGSRLTVL.

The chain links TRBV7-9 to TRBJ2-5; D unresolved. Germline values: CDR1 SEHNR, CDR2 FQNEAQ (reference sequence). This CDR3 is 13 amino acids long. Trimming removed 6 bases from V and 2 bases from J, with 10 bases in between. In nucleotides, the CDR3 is TGTGCCAGCAGTCCCGACACTCAAGAGACCCAGTACTTC. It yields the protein CASSPDTQETQYF.

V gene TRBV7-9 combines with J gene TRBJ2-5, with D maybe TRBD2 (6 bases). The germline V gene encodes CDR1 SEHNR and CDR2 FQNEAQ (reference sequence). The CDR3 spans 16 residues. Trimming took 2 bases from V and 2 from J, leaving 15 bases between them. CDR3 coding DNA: TGTGCCAGCAGCTTACGGGAGCAGATCAATCAAGAGACCCAGTACTTC. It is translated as CASSLREQINQETQYF.

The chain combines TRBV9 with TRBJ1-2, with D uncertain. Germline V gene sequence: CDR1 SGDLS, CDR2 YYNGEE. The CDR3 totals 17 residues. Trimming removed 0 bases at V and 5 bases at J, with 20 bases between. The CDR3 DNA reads TGTGCCAGCAGCGTAGGCCTAGCGACCTGGTTGGGGTATGGCTACACCTTC. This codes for CASSVGLATWLGYGYTF.

CDR3 bases: TGTGCCAGCAGTCAGGGGGGTGAAGCTTTCTTT. This gives the protein CASSQGGEAFF. The chain is built from TRBV6-1 and TRBJ1-1; 7 positions match TRBD1. V lost 5 bases and J lost 7; bases outside the gene matches: 1. Looked up from germline, CDR1 is MNHNS and CDR2 is SASEGT. The CDR3 is 11 amino acids.

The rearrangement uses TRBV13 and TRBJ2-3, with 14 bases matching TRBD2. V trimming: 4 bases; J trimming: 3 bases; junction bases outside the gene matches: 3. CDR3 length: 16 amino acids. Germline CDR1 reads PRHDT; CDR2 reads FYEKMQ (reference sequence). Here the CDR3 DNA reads TGTGCCAGCAGCTCTAGACTAGCGGGAGGGACAGATACGCAGTATTTT. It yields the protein CASSSRLAGGTDTQYF.